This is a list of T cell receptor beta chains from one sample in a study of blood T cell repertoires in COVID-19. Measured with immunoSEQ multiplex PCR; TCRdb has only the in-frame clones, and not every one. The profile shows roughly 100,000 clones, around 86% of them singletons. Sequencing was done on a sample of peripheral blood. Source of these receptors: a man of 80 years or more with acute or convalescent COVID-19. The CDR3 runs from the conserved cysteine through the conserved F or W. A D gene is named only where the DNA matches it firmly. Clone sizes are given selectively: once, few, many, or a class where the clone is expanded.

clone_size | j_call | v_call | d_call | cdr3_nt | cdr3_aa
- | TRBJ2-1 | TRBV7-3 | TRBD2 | TGTGCCAGCAGCTCCGCCGGGGGTCGGCTAGCGGGAGGCCAGACCTCCTACAATGAGCAGTTCTTC | CASSSAGGRLAGGQTSYNEQFF
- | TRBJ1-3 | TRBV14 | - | TGTGCCAGCAGACCTACAGGGAGCTCTGGAAACACCATATATTTT | CASRPTGSSGNTIYF
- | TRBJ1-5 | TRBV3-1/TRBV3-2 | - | TGTGCCAGCAGCCTTGCTATTGATCAGCCCCAGCATTTT | CASSLAIDQPQHF
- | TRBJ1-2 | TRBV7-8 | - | TGTGCCAGCAGCTTAGCGGGAGATGGCTACACCTTC | CASSLAGDGYTF
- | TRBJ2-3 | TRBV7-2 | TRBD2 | TGTGCCAGCAGCCTAAGCGGGAGGAGCACAGATACGCAGTATTTT | CASSLSGRSTDTQYF
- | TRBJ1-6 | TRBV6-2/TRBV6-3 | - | TGTGCCAGCAGTTTCCCGGGAGCCTATAATTCACCCCTCCACTTT | CASSFPGAYNSPLHF
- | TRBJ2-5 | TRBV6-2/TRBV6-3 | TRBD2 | TGTGCCAGCAGTTTACGGGGACTAGCGCTGGAGACCCAGTACTTC | CASSLRGLALETQYF
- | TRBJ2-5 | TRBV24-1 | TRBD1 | TGTGCCACCAGTGACGCGGGACAGGGAAAAGAGACCCAGTACTTC | CATSDAGQGKETQYF
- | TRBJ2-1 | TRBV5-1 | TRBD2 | TGCGCCAGCAGCTTGCTTAATGGGGACTACAACAATGAGCAGTTCTTC | CASSLLNGDYNNEQFF
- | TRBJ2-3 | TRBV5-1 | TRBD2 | TGCGCCAGCAGCTTGGTAATGGGAGGGCCAGATACGCAGTATTTT | CASSLVMGGPDTQYF
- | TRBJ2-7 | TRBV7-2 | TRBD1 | TGTGCCAGCAGCTCCGGGACAGGGTTCTACGAGCAGTACTTC | CASSSGTGFYEQYF
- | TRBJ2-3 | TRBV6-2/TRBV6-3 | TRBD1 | TGTGCCAGCAGTTACCGTACAGGGGCAGAGGGAGATACGCAGTATTTT | CASSYRTGAEGDTQYF
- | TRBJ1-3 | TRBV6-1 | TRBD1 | TGTGCCAGCATTTCGCAGGGGGGCTCTGGAAACACCATATATTTT | CASISQGGSGNTIYF
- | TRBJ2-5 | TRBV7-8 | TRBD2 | TGTGCCAGCAGCTACCGACTAGCGGGACGAGAGACCCAGTACTTC | CASSYRLAGRETQYF
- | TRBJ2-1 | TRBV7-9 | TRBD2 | TGTGCCAGCAGCTCAGCGGGAGGGCCCTATGAGCAGTTCTTC | CASSSAGGPYEQFF
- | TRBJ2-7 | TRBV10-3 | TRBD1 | TGTGCCATCAGCGGGACAGGGAGGGGCTACGAGCAGTACTTC | CAISGTGRGYEQYF
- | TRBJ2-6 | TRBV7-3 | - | TGTGCCAGCAGCCTAAGAGGAGGGTCCGGGGCCAACGTCCTGACTTTC | CASSLRGGSGANVLTF
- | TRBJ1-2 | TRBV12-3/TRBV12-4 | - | TGTGCCAGCAGTCCCAATAGCTTCTATGGCTACACCTTC | CASSPNSFYGYTF
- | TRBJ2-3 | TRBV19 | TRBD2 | TGTGCCAGTAGCCGAAGCGGGAGAGGGTCAGATACGCAGTATTTT | CASSRSGRGSDTQYF
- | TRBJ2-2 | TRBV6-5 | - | TGTGCCAGCAGTTACGAGTACACCGGGGAGCTGTTTTTT | CASSYEYTGELFF
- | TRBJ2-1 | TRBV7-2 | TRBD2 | TGTGCCAGCAGCCCGACTAGCGGGACCTACAATGAGCAGTTCTTC | CASSPTSGTYNEQFF
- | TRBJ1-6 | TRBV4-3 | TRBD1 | TGCGCCAGCAGCCCGCGGACAGGGGATTCACCCCTCCACTTT | CASSPRTGDSPLHF
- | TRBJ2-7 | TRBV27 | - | TGTGCCAGCAGTTTATTAGGTAGCCCCTACGAGCAGTACTTC | CASSLLGSPYEQYF
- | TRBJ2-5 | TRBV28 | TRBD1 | TGTGCCAGCAGTTCTTACAGGGGACAACAGGAGACCCAGTACTTC | CASSSYRGQQETQYF
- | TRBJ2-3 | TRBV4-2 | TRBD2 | TGTGCCAGCAGACGGACTAGCGAGAGCACAGATACGCAGTATTTT | CASRRTSESTDTQYF
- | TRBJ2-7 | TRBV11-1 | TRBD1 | TGTGCCTCTACACCCTGGGACAGGGGTTACGAGCAGTACTTC | CASTPWDRGYEQYF
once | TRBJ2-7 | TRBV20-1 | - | TGCAATGCGAGTTCTAATCCTCCGAACGAGCAGTACTTC | CNASSNPPNEQYF
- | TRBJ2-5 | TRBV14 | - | TGTGCCAGCAGCCAAGATCGTGTCCAGGGTCGGTTGACCCAGTACTTC | CASSQDRVQGRLTQYF
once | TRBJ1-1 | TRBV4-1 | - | TGCGCCAGCAGCCGGGGGGTGAACACTGAAGCTTTCTTT | CASSRGVNTEAFF
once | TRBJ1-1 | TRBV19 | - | TGTGCCAGTCGGGCAGGGTGGCTGAACACTGAAGCTTTCTTT | CASRAGWLNTEAFF
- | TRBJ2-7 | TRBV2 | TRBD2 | TGTGCCAGCACTAGCGGGTACGAGCAGTACTTC | CASTSGYEQYF
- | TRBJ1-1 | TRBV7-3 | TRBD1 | TGTGCCAGCAGCTCCTCGGGACAGGGGGTAACTGAAGCTTTCTTT | CASSSSGQGVTEAFF
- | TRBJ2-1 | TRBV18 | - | TGTGCCAGCTCACCACTTCGGGAGCAGTTCTTC | CASSPLREQFF
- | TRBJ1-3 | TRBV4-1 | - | TGCGCCAGCACGGGAGTCGGAAACACCATATATTTT | CASTGVGNTIYF
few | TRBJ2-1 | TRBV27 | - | TGTGCCAGCAGAGGGACTGGCTACAATGAGCAGTTCTTC | CASRGTGYNEQFF
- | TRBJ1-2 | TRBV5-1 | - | TGCGCCAGCAGCTGGTCGAGTCGGGACTATGGCTACACCTTC | CASSWSSRDYGYTF
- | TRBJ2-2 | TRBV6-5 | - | TGTGCCAGCAGTTATGTTCGGTACACCGGGGAGCTGTTTTTT | CASSYVRYTGELFF
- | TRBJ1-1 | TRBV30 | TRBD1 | TGTGCCTGGAGTCGACTAGGGGGCCTGGAAGCTTTCTTT | CAWSRLGGLEAFF
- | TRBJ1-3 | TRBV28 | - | TGTGCCAGCACCCGGTTGTTGGCGGTCTCTGGAAACACCATATATTTT | CASTRLLAVSGNTIYF
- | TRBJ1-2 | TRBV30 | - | TGTGCCTGGACCGATCCGATACAGCGGTGGTCTGGCTACACCTTC | CAWTDPIQRWSGYTF
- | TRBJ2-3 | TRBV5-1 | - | TGCGCCAGCAGCGTGTGGACAGGCACAGATACGCAGTATTTT | CASSVWTGTDTQYF
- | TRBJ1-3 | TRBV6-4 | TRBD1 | TGTGCCAGCAACGAACACGGGACAGGGGTTAGAAACACCATATATTTT | CASNEHGTGVRNTIYF
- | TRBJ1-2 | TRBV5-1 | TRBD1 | TGCGCCAGCAGCTGGGGGACAGATCTGAGAGGAGGCTACACCTTC | CASSWGTDLRGGYTF
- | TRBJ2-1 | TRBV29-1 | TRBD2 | TGCAGCGTTGGAGACGGACTAGCGGGGGCCAATGAGCAGTTCTTC | CSVGDGLAGANEQFF
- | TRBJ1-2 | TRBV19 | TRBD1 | TGTGCCAGTAACCACCGACAGGGGAACTATGGCTACACCTTC | CASNHRQGNYGYTF
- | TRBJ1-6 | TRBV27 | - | TGTGCCAGCAGTTCCACCGGGACTGCACGTTGGGCCCTCCACTTT | CASSSTGTARWALHF
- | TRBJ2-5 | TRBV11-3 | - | TGTGCCAGCAGCACCACTCCGGGGACCCAGTACTTC | CASSTTPGTQYF
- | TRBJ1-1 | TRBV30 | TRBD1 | TGTGCCAGACAGGACAGGGCCCACGCTGAAGCTTTCTTT | CARQDRAHAEAFF
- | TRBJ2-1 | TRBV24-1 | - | TGTGCCACCAGTGAGGGACTTGGGTCCTACAATGAGCAGTTCTTC | CATSEGLGSYNEQFF